The T cell receptor beta chain under discussion was sequenced for a study of cytomegalovirus exposure and HLA in healthy donors. Study-level points and caveats: TCR beta chains numbering some 160 were designated cytomegalovirus-associated. Using a false discovery rate of 0.05, a later analysis showed that roughly 16,000 TCR beta sequences were associated with HLA alleles.

The PCR contained 60 Vbeta and 13 Jbeta primers. In the original workflow: Unique TCR beta chains numbered about 80 million in a later analysis, with 10 million to 14 million shared. Some clones are missing from TCRdb's copy, which holds only in-frame ones; the method was immunoSEQ multiplex PCR. Clone size and the V and J calls come from that table; the DNA yielded D and trimming. Counted here are roughly 83,000 clones, roughly 75% occurring once; the ten biggest clones make up roughly 4.2%. With 4 bases clipped from V and 7 bases from J, the junction kept 15 bases outside the gene matches. Germline V gene lookup returns CDR1 MNHEY and CDR2 SMNVEV (reference sequence). The length of the CDR3 is 16 residues. Points on this clone: What it binds is unknown.

J is TRBJ2-7 and V is TRBV27; 8 bases are shared with TRBD2. The receptor comes from a man between 60 and 75 years old in good health and CMV-seronegative. Source material: PBMCs. In DNA, the CDR3 is TGTGCCAGCAGTTCCCGCCGGGGGGGGCTTACGAAAGAGCAGTACTTC. Translated: CASSSRRGGLTKEQYF.